This T cell receptor beta chain was recovered during a study of blood T cell repertoires in COVID-19. About the research overall: The origin of the acute and convalescent COVID-19 samples was the United States, Italy and Spain.

V lost 5 bases to trimming and J lost 4 bases, with 15 bases between them. The CDR3 is 15 residues long. The germline CDR1 and CDR2 sequences are MDHEN and SYDVKM. In the authors' workflow: Reference gene primer amplification gave nucleated cell count estimates. Only in-frame clones appear in the TCRdb table, and some are missing; sequencing was by immunoSEQ multiplex PCR. The DNA was the basis for D and trimming; V, J and clone size are from that table. This repertoire shows over 250,000 clones, about 87% found once; its top ten account for just under 9%. Participant-reported clinical history was the basis for cohort assignment.

The sequencing input was PBMCs or T cells enriched from blood (not recorded which). The TCR originated in a young woman who had recovered from COVID-19. The chain couples TRBV28 to TRBJ1-3; D is ambiguous. CDR3 nucleotides: TGTGCCAGCAGTGATGGACGGAGGTGGGGAAACACCATATATTTT. Its translation: CASSDGRRWGNTIYF.